The clone carrying this TCR beta chain was recorded many times. The record originates from a study of human T cells and chemical hapten exposure. Germline V gene sequence: CDR1 KGHDR, CDR2 SFDVKD. V shed 5 bases, J shed 5 bases, and the junction held 9 bases outside the gene matches. The CDR3 is 15 amino acids. Time point noted: pre-sensitization, week 0. Treatment in this sample: therapeutic diphenylcyclopropenone sensitization with weekly scalp DPC. Donors, patients with alopecia ranging from 18 to 70 years old and judged suitable for DPC, provided samples. The study's library attached unique molecular identifiers to single cDNA molecules. TCRdb reanalysed the RACE reads using MiXCR and keeps one entry per CDR3 protein. The data hold 300,000 to 450,000 distinct CDR3 sequences, with 5% to 6.5% observed a single time.

The sequencing here drew on whole blood, taken in connection with sensitization to the hapten diphenylcyclopropenone (DPC). This receptor was obtained from a woman aged 45 to 65 with alopecia areata. Some clones in this sample may be carry-over from other donors' samples. V gene TRBV24-1 combines with J gene TRBJ2-5; 8 bases line up with TRBD2. CDR3 sequence reads: CATSGVVAGMETQYF. The CDR3 DNA sequence: TGTGCCACCAGTGGTGTGGTAGCGGGAATGGAGACCCAGTACTTC.